These T cell receptor beta chains were read from a single sample in a study of blood T cell repertoires in COVID-19. The table came from immunoSEQ multiplex PCR; TCRdb's copy has only in-frame clones and leaves some out. The data contain almost 300,000 clones, more than 75% of them singletons. Sequencing input: peripheral blood. The receptor set was obtained from a man between 65 and 85 years old with acute or convalescent COVID-19. The CDR3 runs from the conserved cysteine through the conserved F or W. A D gene is named only where the DNA matches it firmly. Clone sizes are given selectively: once, few, many, or a class where the clone is expanded.

abundance	v_gene	j_gene	d_gene	CDR3nt	CDR3aa
few	TRBV6-5	TRBJ1-1	.	TGTGCCAGCAAAGGGGTCACTGAAGCTTTCTTT	CASKGVTEAFF
.	TRBV7-8	TRBJ2-1	.	TGTGCCAGCAGCTTACGAGGTGGCGAGCAGTTCTTC	CASSLRGGEQFF
once	TRBV7-2	TRBJ2-1	TRBD1	TGTGCCAGCACCGTAAGACAGGGGCCCAATGAGCAGTTCTTC	CASTVRQGPNEQFF
.	TRBV19	TRBJ1-1	.	TGTGCCAGTACCCTCAACCAGTTGAACACTGAAGCTTTCTTT	CASTLNQLNTEAFF
.	TRBV19	TRBJ1-1	.	TGTGCCAGTATGGAGACCCTCGACACTGAAGCTTTCTTT	CASMETLDTEAFF
.	TRBV5-1	TRBJ2-2	TRBD1	TGCGCCAGCAGCTTGGCGGGGGACAGGGACACCGGGGAGCTGTTTTTT	CASSLAGDRDTGELFF
.	TRBV4-3	TRBJ1-5	.	TGCGCCAGCAGCCCAGGTCCCCAGGGCGAGCAGCCCCAGCATTTT	CASSPGPQGEQPQHF
.	TRBV5-6	TRBJ2-1	.	TGTGCCAGCAGCTTGGTACTATCGAATGAGCAGTTCTTC	CASSLVLSNEQFF
.	TRBV5-8	TRBJ2-7	TRBD2	TGTGCCAGCAGCTTGGCCCTACTAGCGGGGGCCTACGAGCAGTACTTC	CASSLALLAGAYEQYF
.	TRBV5-4	TRBJ2-1	TRBD2	TGTGCCAGTAGCTCCCTAGCGGGGGGACTACCCTCCTACAATGAGCAGTTCTTC	CASSSLAGGLPSYNEQFF
.	TRBV19	TRBJ1-5	.	TGTGCCAGTAGCCAACAGGGTTACCAGCCCCAGCATTTT	CASSQQGYQPQHF
.	TRBV4-2	TRBJ2-5	TRBD2	TGTGCCAGCAGCCCCCTAGCGGGGGAAGAGACCCAGTACTTC	CASSPLAGEETQYF
many	TRBV6-2/TRBV6-3	TRBJ1-5	.	TGTGCCAGCAGTCAGCTTGGGGCCACAGTGGTTCAGCCCCAGCATTTT	CASSQLGATVVQPQHF